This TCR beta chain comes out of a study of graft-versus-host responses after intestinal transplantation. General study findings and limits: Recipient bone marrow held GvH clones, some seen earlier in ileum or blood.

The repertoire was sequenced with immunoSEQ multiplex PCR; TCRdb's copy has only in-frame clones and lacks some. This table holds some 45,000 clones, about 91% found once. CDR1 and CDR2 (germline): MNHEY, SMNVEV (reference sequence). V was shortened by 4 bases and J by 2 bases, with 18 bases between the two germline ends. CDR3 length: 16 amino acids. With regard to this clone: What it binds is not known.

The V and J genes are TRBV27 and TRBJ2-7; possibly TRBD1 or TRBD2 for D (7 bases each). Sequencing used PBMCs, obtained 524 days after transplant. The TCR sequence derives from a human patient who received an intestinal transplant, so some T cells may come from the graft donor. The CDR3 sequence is CASSSPPAGGAYEQYF. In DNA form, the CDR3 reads TGTGCCAGCAGTTCCCCCCCGGCAGGGGGGGCCTACGAGCAGTACTTC.